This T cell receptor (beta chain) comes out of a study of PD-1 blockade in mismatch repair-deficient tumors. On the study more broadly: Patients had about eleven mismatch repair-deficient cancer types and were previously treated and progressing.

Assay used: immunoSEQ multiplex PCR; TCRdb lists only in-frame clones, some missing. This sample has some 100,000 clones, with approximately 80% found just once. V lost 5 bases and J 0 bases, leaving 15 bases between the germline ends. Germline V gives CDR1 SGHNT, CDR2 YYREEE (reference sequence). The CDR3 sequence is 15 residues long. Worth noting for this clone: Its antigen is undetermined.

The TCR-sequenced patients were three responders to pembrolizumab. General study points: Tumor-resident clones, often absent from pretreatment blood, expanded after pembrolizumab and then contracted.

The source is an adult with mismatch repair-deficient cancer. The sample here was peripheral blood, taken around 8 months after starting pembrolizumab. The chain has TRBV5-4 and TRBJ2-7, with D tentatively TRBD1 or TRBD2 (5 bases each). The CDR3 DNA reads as TGTGCCAGCAGATCCGGGACGGCCGGCTCCTACGAGCAGTACTTC. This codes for CASRSGTAGSYEQYF.